The rows below give T cell receptor beta chains drawn from one sample of a study of OX40 agonist ivuxolimab in advanced cancers. Sequencing was performed with immunoSEQ multiplex PCR; in TCRdb, only in-frame clones are kept and a portion is missing. The sample yields tens of thousands of clones, roughly 91% seen once. The sequenced sample was CD4+ or CD8+ T cells sorted from blood, obtained in a trial of the OX40 agonist ivuxolimab. Every receptor here comes from an adult with an advanced solid tumor such as melanoma, head and neck, liver or kidney cancer. CDR3s include the opening cysteine and the closing phenylalanine or tryptophan. D genes are given only for firm matches. Rows give clone size only sometimes, using once, few, many, or a class for an expanded clone.

len	d_gene	abundance	v_gene	j_gene	CDR3nt	CDR3aa
13	TRBD1	-	TRBV5-4	TRBJ2-1	TGTGCCAGCAGCTTACAGGGGGCTGGGGAGCAGTTCTTC	CASSLQGAGEQFF
15	-	-	TRBV7-2	TRBJ2-1	TGTGCCAGCAGCCGACCGAGTACAGGCCACAATGAGCAGTTCTTC	CASSRPSTGHNEQFF
13	TRBD1	-	TRBV2	TRBJ2-7	TGTGCCAGCAGACCGGGACAGGGAAACGAGCAGTACTTC	CASRPGQGNEQYF
11	-	-	TRBV29-1	TRBJ1-2	TGCAGCGTTACTGGGGGCGATGGCTACACCTTC	CSVTGGDGYTF
13	-	once	TRBV5-1	TRBJ1-5	TGCGCCAGCAGCTTTTCAGGGAACCAGCCCCAGCATTTT	CASSFSGNQPQHF
15	-	-	TRBV6-1	TRBJ1-5	TGTGCCAGCAGGGTCCTCCAGACTAGCAATCAGCCCCAGCATTTT	CASRVLQTSNQPQHF
10	-	-	TRBV20-1	TRBJ2-1	TGCAGTGCTCCCCGAAACGAGCAGTTCTTC	CSAPRNEQFF
17	-	once	TRBV27	TRBJ1-4	TGTGCCAGCAGGTCGGGACAATCTAGCCCAGCTAACGAAAAACTGTTTTTT	CASRSGQSSPANEKLFF
13	-	few	TRBV7-9	TRBJ1-2	TGTGCCAGCAGCGAGGGTGCCTTCTATGGCTACACCTTC	CASSEGAFYGYTF
14	-	-	TRBV5-1	TRBJ2-1	TGCGCCAGCAGCGCTTCCCGGGGGCAAAGTGAGCAGTTCTTC	CASSASRGQSEQFF
15	-	-	TRBV6-8	TRBJ2-6	TGTGCCAGCAGTGCCATGGAAAGTCGGGCCAACGTCCTGACTTTC	CASSAMESRANVLTF
13	TRBD1	-	TRBV7-9	TRBJ2-5	TGTGCCAGCAGACGACAGGGGGCGGAGACCCAGTACTTC	CASRRQGAETQYF
13	TRBD1	-	TRBV11-2	TRBJ2-7	TGTGCCAGCAGCCTGGACAGGGCCCACGAGCAGTACTTC	CASSLDRAHEQYF
14	-	-	TRBV28	TRBJ1-2	TGTGCCAGCAGTTTAGGAGTACAGAACTATGGCTACACCTTC	CASSLGVQNYGYTF
14	TRBD1	-	TRBV5-5	TRBJ1-6	TGTGCCAGCAGCTCTGGACAGGGAAATTCACCCCTCCACTTT	CASSSGQGNSPLHF
14	TRBD2	-	TRBV7-9	TRBJ2-7	TGTGCCAGCAGCTTAGAGGGAGGGACCGGCAAGCAGTACTTC	CASSLEGGTGKQYF
15	-	few	TRBV6-5	TRBJ2-7	TGTGCCAGCAGTTACTCGCGGTACAGCTCCTACGAGCAGTACTTC	CASSYSRYSSYEQYF
14	-	-	TRBV9	TRBJ2-2	TGTGCCAGCAGCCCCGGGCTCGAGGGCGGGGAGCTGTTTTTT	CASSPGLEGGELFF
18	TRBD2	-	TRBV5-4	TRBJ2-3	TGTGCCAGCAGCGCCGGGACTAGTGGGGGGGCCCGGACAGATACGCAGTATTTT	CASSAGTSGGARTDTQYF
11	TRBD1	once	TRBV5-1	TRBJ1-2	TGCGCCAGCAGCACAGGGGTTGGCTACACCTTC	CASSTGVGYTF
14	-	-	TRBV7-3	TRBJ2-2	TGTGCCAGCAGCTTGAGACATCAAGGCGGGGAGCTGTTTTTT	CASSLRHQGGELFF
15	TRBD2	-	TRBV2	TRBJ2-3	TGTGCCAGCAGTGGTACTAGCGGGGGGTCTCCAGCGCAGTATTTT	CASSGTSGGSPAQYF
15	-	-	TRBV10-3	TRBJ1-3	TGTGCCATCAGGGGGGGGATTAACCCTGGAAACACCATATATTTT	CAIRGGINPGNTIYF
15	TRBD1	-	TRBV6-5	TRBJ1-5	TGTGCCAGCAGACCCGGGACAGGGGGCGTTCAGCCCCAGCATTTT	CASRPGTGGVQPQHF
13	-	-	TRBV29-1	TRBJ2-1	TGCAGCCATGTGGGGTGGGGAGAGAATGAGCAGTTCTTC	CSHVGWGENEQFF
13	-	-	TRBV2	TRBJ2-1	TGTGCCAGCAGTGAAGGGTGGGGGGGCTACTCGTTCTTC	CASSEGWGGYSFF
16	-	-	TRBV5-6	TRBJ2-5	TGTGCCAGCAGCTTTAATCGCCGTAGATATGGAGAGACCCAGTACTTC	CASSFNRRRYGETQYF
14	-	-	TRBV19	TRBJ2-5	TGTGCCAGTAGTGAGAGGCGTGACCAGGTGGCCCAGTACTTC	CASSERRDQVAQYF
15	-	-	TRBV6-5	TRBJ2-1	TGTGCCAGCAGTCTAGGGAGCCCTCGGAAGGATGAGCAGTTCTTC	CASSLGSPRKDEQFF
13	-	-	TRBV19	TRBJ1-1	TGTGCCAGTAGTGTACAGGGTTACACTGAAGCTTTCTTT	CASSVQGYTEAFF
17	-	-	TRBV9	TRBJ2-7	TGTGCCAGCAGCGTAGGTCCCACGGGACTGCCAGGTTACGAGCAGTACTTC	CASSVGPTGLPGYEQYF
15	TRBD1	-	TRBV14	TRBJ2-5	TGTGCCAGCAGCCACGGACAGGGGCTTAGGAAGACCCAGTACTTC	CASSHGQGLRKTQYF
13	-	few	TRBV2	TRBJ1-1	TGTGCCAGCAGTGAAGTCGGACAGACTGAAGCTTTCTTT	CASSEVGQTEAFF
10	-	-	TRBV7-9	TRBJ1-2	TGTGCCAGCAGCCTCTATGGCTACACCTTC	CASSLYGYTF
14	-	-	TRBV2	TRBJ2-2	TGTGCCAGCAGGGCAACAGTGAACACCGGGGAGCTGTTTTTT	CASRATVNTGELFF
12	-	-	TRBV2	TRBJ1-2	TGTGCCAGCAGACGAAACAGTGGAGGCTACACCTTC	CASRRNSGGYTF
15	-	once	TRBV6-6	TRBJ1-6	TGTGCCAGCAGCCGCGGGACCGGAGAAAATTCACCCCTCCACTTT	CASSRGTGENSPLHF
14	-	-	TRBV5-1	TRBJ1-1	TGCGCCAGCAGCTTGGTTGGGGGGAACACTGAAGCTTTCTTT	CASSLVGGNTEAFF
14	-	-	TRBV27	TRBJ1-1	TGTGCCAGCAGCTTATCGGGGGGCGTCACTGAAGCTTTCTTT	CASSLSGGVTEAFF
13	TRBD1	-	TRBV10-3	TRBJ1-4	TGTGCCATCCAGGGGGCGCAGGGCGAAAAACTGTTTTTT	CAIQGAQGEKLFF
12	-	-	TRBV11-3	TRBJ2-1	TGTGCCAGCAGCTTTATGGGGCGAGAGCAGTTCTTC	CASSFMGREQFF
14	TRBD2	-	TRBV5-4	TRBJ2-5	TGTGCCAGCAGCCCCTGGACTAGCAAAGAGACCCAGTACTTC	CASSPWTSKETQYF
14	-	-	TRBV29-1	TRBJ2-1	TGCAGCGTCATAGGCTCCCGCGTTTATAGTGAGCAGTTCTTC	CSVIGSRVYSEQFF
13	-	-	TRBV27	TRBJ1-5	TGTGCCAGCAGTTGGGGTGCTGGCCAGCCCCAGCATTTT	CASSWGAGQPQHF
13	-	-	TRBV7-3	TRBJ2-1	TGTGCCAGCAGCGCTTACAGAGACAATGAGCAGTTCTTC	CASSAYRDNEQFF
15	TRBD1	-	TRBV18	TRBJ2-7	TGTGCCAGCTCACTCGCCGGGACAGGACGCTACGAGCAGTACTTC	CASSLAGTGRYEQYF
13	-	-	TRBV6-4	TRBJ1-5	TGTGCCAGCAGTGAACAGCTCAATCAGCCCCAGCATTTT	CASSEQLNQPQHF
14	-	-	TRBV2	TRBJ2-5	TGTGCCAGCAGTGAAGGGGACGGCGGGGAGACCCAGTACTTC	CASSEGDGGETQYF
13	TRBD1	-	TRBV5-5	TRBJ1-4	TGTGCCAGCAGTCCCGATCAGGACAGGGATCTGTTTTTT	CASSPDQDRDLFF
11	-	-	TRBV7-3	TRBJ1-3	TGTGCCAGCGGTAGTGGAAACACCATATATTTT	CASGSGNTIYF
19	-	-	TRBV5-6	TRBJ2-3	TGTGCCAGCAGCTCACCAGGGGCTTGGGGTATTAAGCTCACAGATACGCAGTATTTT	CASSSPGAWGIKLTDTQYF
14	-	-	TRBV6-6	TRBJ1-5	TGTGCCAGCAGCCGACCTCTCGGAGATCAGCCCCAGCATTTT	CASSRPLGDQPQHF
14	-	-	TRBV7-2	TRBJ1-2	TGTGCCAGCAGCTTAGGGTGGGGGGTATATGGCTACACCTTC	CASSLGWGVYGYTF
16	-	-	TRBV18	TRBJ1-1	TGTGCCAGCTCACCGTCCGGACAGAACATGAACACTGAAGCTTTCTTT	CASSPSGQNMNTEAFF
13	-	-	TRBV18	TRBJ1-2	TGTGCCAGCTCACCAGAGGGGTTTCGTGGCTACACCTTC	CASSPEGFRGYTF
16	TRBD1	-	TRBV9	TRBJ1-3	TGTGCCAGCAGCGTAAGGACAGGGACCTCTGGAAACACCATATATTTT	CASSVRTGTSGNTIYF
17	-	-	TRBV18	TRBJ2-3	TGTGCCAGCCGTCCCGCGGGGGCTGTAAAGGACACAGATACGCAGTATTTT	CASRPAGAVKDTDTQYF